These 4 T cell receptor beta chains were all obtained from the same sample, sequenced in a study of T cells and Merkel cell carcinoma outcomes. TCRdb's copy holds only in-frame clones and misses some; the assay was immunoSEQ multiplex PCR. The table shows 630 or so clones, with about 85% occurring only once. What was sequenced was tumor tissue from Merkel cell carcinoma. The receptor source for this set is a human donor with Merkel cell carcinoma.

The J gene is TRBJ1-1, the V gene TRBV6-5; 7 positions match TRBD1. The CDR3 contains 14 residues. Germline V gene lookup returns CDR1 MNHEY and CDR2 SVGAGI. Trimming cost V 4 bases and J 6 bases; bases outside gene matches: 8. CDR3: CASSSTGQAPEAFF. CDR3 bases: TGTGCCAGCAGTTCCACCGGACAGGCGCCTGAAGCTTTCTTT.

This chain uses TRBV7-9 with TRBJ2-4; perhaps TRBD2 as D (6 bases). Germline V gene lookup returns CDR1 SEHNR and CDR2 FQNEAQ (reference sequence). This CDR3 spans 16 amino acids. V was clipped by 2 bases and J by 8 bases, with 19 bases between them. The CDR3 nucleotides are TGTGCCAGCAGCTTATTTGAGGGAAGGGAGGTTGACATTCAGTACTTC. It codes for CASSLFEGREVDIQYF.

This chain connects TRBV11-1 to TRBJ2-7, with TRBD1 matching over 7 bases. The trim removed 0 bases at V and 2 bases at J, leaving 1 base unmatched. The CDR3 totals 14 residues. Germline assignment: CDR1 SGHAT and CDR2 FQDESV (reference sequence). In nucleotides, the CDR3 is TGTGCCAGCAGCTTAGCGAGGGGGCCCTACGAGCAGTACTTC. Translated: CASSLARGPYEQYF.

This chain links TRBV6-1 with TRBJ2-1, with D possibly being TRBD2 (6 bases). The ends were cut back, 6 bases at V and 1 base at J, with 13 bases in the middle. The CDR3 is 15 residues long. Germline lookup yields CDR1 MNHNS and CDR2 SASEGT. The CDR3 DNA reads as TGTGCCAGCAGCCTGAGGAGGGCATCCTACAATGAGCAGTTCTTC. This codes for CASSLRRASYNEQFF.